The sequence of this T cell receptor beta chain was determined in a study of shared clonotypes between healthy human individuals. Study conclusions and caveats: Against clonotypes common to all four donors, non-shared ones had lower generation probabilities.

Germline assignment: CDR1 KGHSH and CDR2 LQKENI. J gave up 5 bases and V 3 bases, and 10 bases lay outside the gene matches. This CDR3 is 16 amino acids long. This clone is a singleton in its sample. Its antigen remains unidentified. Only in-frame clones appear in the TCRdb table, and some are missing; sequencing was by immunoSEQ multiplex PCR. The sample has a few million clones, around nine tenths seen once. The clonotype originates from a man between 18 and 29 years old in good health. V gene TRBV18 combines with J gene TRBJ2-3; 8 bases map to TRBD1. The sequenced sample consisted of naive CD4+ T cells sorted from blood. The subset was: CD45RA+ positively selected. CDR3 protein: CASSPMGRGQEDTQYF. The CDR3 DNA reads TGTGCCAGCTCACCCATGGGCAGGGGGCAAGAAGATACGCAGTATTTT.